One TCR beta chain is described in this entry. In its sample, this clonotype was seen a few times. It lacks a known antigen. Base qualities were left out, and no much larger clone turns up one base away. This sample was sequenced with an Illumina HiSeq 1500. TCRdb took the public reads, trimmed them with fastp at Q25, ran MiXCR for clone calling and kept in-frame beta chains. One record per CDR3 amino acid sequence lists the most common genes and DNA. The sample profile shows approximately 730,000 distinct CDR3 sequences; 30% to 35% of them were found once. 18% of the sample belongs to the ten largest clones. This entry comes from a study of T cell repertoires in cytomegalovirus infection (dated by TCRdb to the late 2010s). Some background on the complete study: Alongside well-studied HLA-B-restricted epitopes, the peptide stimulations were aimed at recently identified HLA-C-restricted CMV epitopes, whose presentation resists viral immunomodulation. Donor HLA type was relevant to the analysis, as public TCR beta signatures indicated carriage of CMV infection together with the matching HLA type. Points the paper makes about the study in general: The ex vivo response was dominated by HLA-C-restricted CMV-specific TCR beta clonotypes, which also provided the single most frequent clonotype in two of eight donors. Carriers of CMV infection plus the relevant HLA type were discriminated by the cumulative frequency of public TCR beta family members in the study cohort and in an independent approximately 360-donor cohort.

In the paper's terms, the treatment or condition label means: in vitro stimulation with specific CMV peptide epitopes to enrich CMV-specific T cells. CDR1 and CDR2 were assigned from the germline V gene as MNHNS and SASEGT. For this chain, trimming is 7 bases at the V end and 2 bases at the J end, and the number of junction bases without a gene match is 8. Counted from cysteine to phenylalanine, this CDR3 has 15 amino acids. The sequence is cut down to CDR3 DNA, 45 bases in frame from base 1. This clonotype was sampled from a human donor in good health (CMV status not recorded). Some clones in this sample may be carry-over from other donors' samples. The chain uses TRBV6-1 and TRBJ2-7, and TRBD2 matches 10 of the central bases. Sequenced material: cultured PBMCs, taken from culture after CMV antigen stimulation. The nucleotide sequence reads TGTGCCAGCATCCCGACTAGCGGGCCCACCTACGAGCAGTACTTC. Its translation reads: CASIPTSGPTYEQYF.